There are a few counts of the clone carrying this T cell receptor (beta chain). Its antigen is as yet unknown. The second PCR ran about 6 to 12 cycles with a sample-barcoded 5' primer and J-beta primers. From the 5' RACE reads, TCRdb called clonotypes with MiXCR, one entry per CDR3 protein. The sample consists of over a million distinct CDR3 sequences, approximately 43% of them appearing once. Those donating, healthy Caucasian individuals from Russia, were aged about 6 to 95. At least 5.5 micrograms of total RNA were extracted per sample. The data are from a study of blood T cells in healthy people across ages. The study, taken as a whole, reports: TCR beta diversity tracked closely with naive T cell percentage.

CDR3 length: 15 amino acids. Germline V gene data show CDR1 as SGHTA and CDR2 as FQGNSA. Trimming took off 3 bases at V and 0 bases at J, with 8 bases between the two ends. The sample taken for sequencing was blood. The sequence was collected from a woman between 18 and 29 years old in good health. V is TRBV7-2 and J is TRBJ1-4; D not resolved. The CDR3 spells CASSFNRATNEKLFF. The CDR3 region has the DNA TGTGCCAGCAGCTTTAACAGAGCAACTAATGAAAAACTGTTTTTT.